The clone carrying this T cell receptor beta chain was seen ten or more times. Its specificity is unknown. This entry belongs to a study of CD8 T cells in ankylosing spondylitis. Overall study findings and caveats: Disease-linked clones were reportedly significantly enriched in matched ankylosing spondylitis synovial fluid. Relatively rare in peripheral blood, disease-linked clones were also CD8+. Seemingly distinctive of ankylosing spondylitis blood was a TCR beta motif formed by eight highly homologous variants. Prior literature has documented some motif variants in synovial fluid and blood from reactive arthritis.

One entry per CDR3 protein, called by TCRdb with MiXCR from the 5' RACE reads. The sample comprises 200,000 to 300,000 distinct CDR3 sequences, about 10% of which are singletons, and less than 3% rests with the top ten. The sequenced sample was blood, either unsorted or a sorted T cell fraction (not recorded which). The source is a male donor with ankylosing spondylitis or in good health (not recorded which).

CDR3 DNA: TGTGCCAGCAGCGAGAGACAGGGTTCTTCTGGAAACACCATATATTTT. This gives the protein CASSERQGSSGNTIYF. The V gene is TRBV9, the J gene TRBJ1-3; 7 bases are shared with TRBD1. Germline assignment: CDR1 SGDLS and CDR2 YYNGEE. The length of the CDR3 is 16 residues. J lost 1 base, V lost 3 bases, and 7 bases had no gene match.